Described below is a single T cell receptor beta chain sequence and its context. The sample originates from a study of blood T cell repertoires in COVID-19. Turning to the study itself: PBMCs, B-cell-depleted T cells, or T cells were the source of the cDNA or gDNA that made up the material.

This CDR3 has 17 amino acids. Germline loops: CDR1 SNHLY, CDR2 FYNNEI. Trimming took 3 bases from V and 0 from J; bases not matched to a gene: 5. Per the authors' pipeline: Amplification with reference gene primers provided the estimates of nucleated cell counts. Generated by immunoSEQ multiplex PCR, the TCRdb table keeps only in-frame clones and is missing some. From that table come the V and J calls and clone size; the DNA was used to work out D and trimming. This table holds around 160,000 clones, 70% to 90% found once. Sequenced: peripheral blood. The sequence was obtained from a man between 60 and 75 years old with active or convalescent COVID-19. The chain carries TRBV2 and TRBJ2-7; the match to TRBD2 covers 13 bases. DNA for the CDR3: TGTGCCAGCAGTGATGGGACTAGCGGGATGCGCTCCTACGAGCAGTACTTC. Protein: CASSDGTSGMRSYEQYF. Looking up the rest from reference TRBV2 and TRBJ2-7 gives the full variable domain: EPEVTQTPSHQVTQMGQEVILRCVPISNHLYFYWYRQILGQKVEFLVSFYNNEISEKSEIFDDQFSVERPDGSNFTLKIRSTKLEDSAMYFCASSDGTSGMRSYEQYFGPGTRLTVT.